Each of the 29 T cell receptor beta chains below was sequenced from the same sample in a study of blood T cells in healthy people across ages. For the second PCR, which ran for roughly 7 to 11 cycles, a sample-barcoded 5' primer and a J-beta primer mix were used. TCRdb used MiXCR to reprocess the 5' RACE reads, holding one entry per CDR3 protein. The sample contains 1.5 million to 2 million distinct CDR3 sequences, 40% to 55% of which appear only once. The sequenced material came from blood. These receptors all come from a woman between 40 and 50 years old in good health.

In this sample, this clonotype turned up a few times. The CDR3 DNA follows: TGTGCCAGCAGCTTCCCAGCGGGGCTACAAGAGACCCAGTACTTC. Its protein product is CASSFPAGLQETQYF. The chain links TRBV7-2 to TRBJ2-5; 7 nucleotides align to TRBD2. Germline V lookup: CDR1 SGHTA, CDR2 FQGNSA. This CDR3 spans 15 amino acids. V shed 3 bases and J 2 bases; nucleotides not matched to a gene: 6.

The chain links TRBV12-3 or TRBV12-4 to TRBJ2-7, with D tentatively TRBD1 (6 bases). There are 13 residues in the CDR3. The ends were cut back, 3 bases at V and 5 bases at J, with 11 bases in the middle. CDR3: CASSFGRGDEQYF. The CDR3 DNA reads TGTGCCAGCAGTTTTGGCAGGGGTGACGAGCAGTACTTC.

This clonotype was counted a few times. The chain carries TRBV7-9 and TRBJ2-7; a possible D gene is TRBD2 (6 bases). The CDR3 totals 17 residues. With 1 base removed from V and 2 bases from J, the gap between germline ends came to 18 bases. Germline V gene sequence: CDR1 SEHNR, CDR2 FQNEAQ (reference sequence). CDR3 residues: CASSLVKLTGDPYEQYF. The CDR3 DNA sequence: TGTGCCAGCAGCTTAGTAAAGTTAACGGGGGACCCCTACGAGCAGTACTTC.

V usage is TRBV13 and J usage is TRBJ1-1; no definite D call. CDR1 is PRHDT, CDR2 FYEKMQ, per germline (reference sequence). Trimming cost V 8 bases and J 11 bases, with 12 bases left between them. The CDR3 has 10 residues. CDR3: CASRGVTAFF. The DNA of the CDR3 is TGTGCCAGCCGCGGAGTGACGGCTTTCTTT.

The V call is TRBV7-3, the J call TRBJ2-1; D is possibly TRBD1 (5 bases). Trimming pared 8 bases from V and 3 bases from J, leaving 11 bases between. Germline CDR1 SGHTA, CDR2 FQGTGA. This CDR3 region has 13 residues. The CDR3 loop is CASAATVYNEQFF. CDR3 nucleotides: TGTGCCAGCGCGGCGACAGTCTACAATGAGCAGTTCTTC.

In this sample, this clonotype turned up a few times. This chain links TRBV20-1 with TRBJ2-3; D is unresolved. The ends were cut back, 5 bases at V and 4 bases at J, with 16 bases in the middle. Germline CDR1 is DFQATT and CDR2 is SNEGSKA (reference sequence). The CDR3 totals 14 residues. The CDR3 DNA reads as TGCAGTGCTGGCCGGGCGGTAGAGGCAGATACGCAGTATTTT. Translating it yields CSAGRAVEADTQYF.

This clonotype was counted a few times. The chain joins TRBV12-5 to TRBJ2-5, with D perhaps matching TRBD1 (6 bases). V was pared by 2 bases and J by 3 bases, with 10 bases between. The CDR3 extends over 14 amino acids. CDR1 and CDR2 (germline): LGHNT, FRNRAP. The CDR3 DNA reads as TGTGCTAGTGGTTTGTGGACAGAAAAAGAGACCCAGTACTTC. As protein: CASGLWTEKETQYF.

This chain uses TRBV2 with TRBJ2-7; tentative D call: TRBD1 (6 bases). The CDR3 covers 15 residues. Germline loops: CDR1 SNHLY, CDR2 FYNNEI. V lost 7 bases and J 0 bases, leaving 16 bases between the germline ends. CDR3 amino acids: CASIRQASHSYEQYF. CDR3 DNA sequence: TGTGCCAGCATACGACAGGCCTCCCACTCCTACGAGCAGTACTTC.

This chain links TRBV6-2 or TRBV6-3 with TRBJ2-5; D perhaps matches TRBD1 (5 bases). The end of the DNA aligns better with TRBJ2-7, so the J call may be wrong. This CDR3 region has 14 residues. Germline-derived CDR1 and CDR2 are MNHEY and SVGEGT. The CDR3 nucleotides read TGTGCCAGCAGTTACTCGGGGCTGACCCCCGAGCAGTACTTC. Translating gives CASSYSGLTPEQYF.

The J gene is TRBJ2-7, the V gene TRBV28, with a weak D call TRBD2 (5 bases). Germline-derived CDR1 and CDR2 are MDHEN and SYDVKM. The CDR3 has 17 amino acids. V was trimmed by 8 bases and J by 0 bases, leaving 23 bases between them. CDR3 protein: CASLSLRVSKSSYEQYF. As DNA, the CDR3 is TGTGCCAGCCTCTCCCTGAGGGTCAGTAAAAGCTCCTACGAGCAGTACTTC.

The CDR3 coding sequence is TGTGCCAGCAGTTGCCCCACCTGCGCCTACAATGAGCAGTTCTTC. As protein: CASSCPTCAYNEQFF. V usage is TRBV28 and J usage is TRBJ2-1; the D is unclear. This CDR3 comprises 15 residues. Germline CDR1 reads MDHEN; CDR2 reads SYDVKM. The V end was cut by 4 bases, the J end by 2 bases, with 12 bases between.

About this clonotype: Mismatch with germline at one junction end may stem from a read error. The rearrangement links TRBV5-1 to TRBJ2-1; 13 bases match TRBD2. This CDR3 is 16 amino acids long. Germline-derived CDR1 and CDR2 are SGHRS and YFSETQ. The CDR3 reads CASSLALAGGQGEQFF. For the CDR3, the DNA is TGTGCCAGCAGCTTAGCACTAGCGGGGGGGCAGGGTGAGCAGTTCTTC.

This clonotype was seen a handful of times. The CDR3 sequence: CASSWTSGKGTDTQYF. The CDR3 region has the DNA TGTGCCAGCAGCTGGACCTCCGGGAAGGGCACAGATACGCAGTATTTT. V gene TRBV7-9 combines with J gene TRBJ2-3; TRBD2 might be the D (5 bases). The V end was cut by 4 bases, the J end by 1 base, with 15 bases between. CDR1 is SEHNR, CDR2 FQNEAQ, per germline (reference sequence). This CDR3 is 16 amino acids long.

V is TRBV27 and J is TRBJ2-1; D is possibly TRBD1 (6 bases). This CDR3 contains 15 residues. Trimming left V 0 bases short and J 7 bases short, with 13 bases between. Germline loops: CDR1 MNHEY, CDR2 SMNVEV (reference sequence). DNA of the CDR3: TGTGCCAGCAGTTTATCAGACCCACAGGGAAATGAGCAGTTCTTC. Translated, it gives CASSLSDPQGNEQFF.

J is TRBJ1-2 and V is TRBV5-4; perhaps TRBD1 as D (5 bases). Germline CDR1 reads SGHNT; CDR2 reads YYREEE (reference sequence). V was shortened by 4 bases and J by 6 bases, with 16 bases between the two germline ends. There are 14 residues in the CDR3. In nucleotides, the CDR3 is TGTGCCAGCAGCAGAGGTTTCAGGGCGGATGGCTACACCTTC. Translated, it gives CASSRGFRADGYTF.

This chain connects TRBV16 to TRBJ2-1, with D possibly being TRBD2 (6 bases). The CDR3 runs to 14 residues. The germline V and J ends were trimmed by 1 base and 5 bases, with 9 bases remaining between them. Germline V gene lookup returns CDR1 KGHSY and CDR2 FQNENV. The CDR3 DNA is TGTGCCAGCAGCCAATTAGGGAGGAACAATGAGCAGTTCTTC. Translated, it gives CASSQLGRNNEQFF.

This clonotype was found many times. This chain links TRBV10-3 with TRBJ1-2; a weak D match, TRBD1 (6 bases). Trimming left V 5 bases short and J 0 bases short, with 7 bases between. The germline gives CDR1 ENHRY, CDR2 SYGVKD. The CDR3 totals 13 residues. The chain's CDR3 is CAISWTANYGYTF. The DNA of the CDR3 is TGTGCCATCAGTTGGACAGCTAACTATGGCTACACCTTC.

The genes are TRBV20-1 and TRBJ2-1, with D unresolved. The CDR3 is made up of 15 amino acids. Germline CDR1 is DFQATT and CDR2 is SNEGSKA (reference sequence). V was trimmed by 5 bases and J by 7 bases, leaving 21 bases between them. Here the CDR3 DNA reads TGCAGTGCTCCGAAAAGCACGGGTTTTGGGAATGAGCAGTTCTTC. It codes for CSAPKSTGFGNEQFF.

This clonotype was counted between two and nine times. CDR3 nucleotide sequence: TGTGCCAGCAGCTTAAAGGTTTCCACCTTGAACACTGAAGCTTTCTTT. Protein: CASSLKVSTLNTEAFF. This chain connects TRBV7-2 to TRBJ1-1; D call uncertain. The CDR3 contains 16 residues. The V gene lost 2 bases and the J gene lost 0 bases, with 13 bases spanning the gap. From germline, CDR1 is SGHTA and CDR2 FQGNSA.

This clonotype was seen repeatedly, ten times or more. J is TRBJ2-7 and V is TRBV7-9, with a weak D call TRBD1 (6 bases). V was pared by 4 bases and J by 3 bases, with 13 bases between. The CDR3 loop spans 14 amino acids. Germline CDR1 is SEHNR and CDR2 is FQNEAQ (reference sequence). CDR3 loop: CASSWDTTYYEQYF. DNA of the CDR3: TGTGCCAGCAGCTGGGACACTACCTACTACGAGCAGTACTTC.

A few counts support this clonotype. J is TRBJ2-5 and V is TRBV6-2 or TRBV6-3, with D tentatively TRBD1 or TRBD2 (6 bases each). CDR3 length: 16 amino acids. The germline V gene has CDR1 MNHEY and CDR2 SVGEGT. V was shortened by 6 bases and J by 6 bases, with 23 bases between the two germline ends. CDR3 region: CASRADRTTLGKTQYF. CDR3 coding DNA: TGTGCCAGCAGAGCCGACAGGACTACTCTGGGGAAGACCCAGTACTTC.

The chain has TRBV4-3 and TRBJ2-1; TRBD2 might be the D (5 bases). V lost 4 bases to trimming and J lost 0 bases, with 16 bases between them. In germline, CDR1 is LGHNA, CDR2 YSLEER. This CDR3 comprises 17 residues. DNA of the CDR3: TGCGCCAGCAGCCCGACTGAAGCGAGGGACTCCTACAATGAGCAGTTCTTC. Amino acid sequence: CASSPTEARDSYNEQFF.

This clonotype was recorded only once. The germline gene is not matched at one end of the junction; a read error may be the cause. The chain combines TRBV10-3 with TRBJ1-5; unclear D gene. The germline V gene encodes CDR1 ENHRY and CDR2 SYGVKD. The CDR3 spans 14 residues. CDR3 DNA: TGTGCCATCAAGCCCGGGGATAGCAATCAGCCCCGGCATTTT. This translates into CAIKPGDSNQPRHF.

DNA of the CDR3: TGTGCCAGCAGCGGAGAAGGGACAGCTAAAAACATTCAGTACTTC. This gives the protein CASSGEGTAKNIQYF. The chain uses TRBV9 and TRBJ2-4, with 7 positions matching TRBD1. The CDR3 consists of 15 residues. Germline CDR1 SGDLS, CDR2 YYNGEE. The junction had 7 bases not matched to a gene; V was cut back by 3 bases and J by 4 bases. Variable domain in full (rest from reference TRBV9 and TRBJ2-4): DSGVTQTPKHLITATGQRVTLRCSPRSGDLSVYWYQQSLDQGLQFLIQYYNGEERAKGNILERFSAQQFPDLHSELNLSSLELGDSALYFCASSGEGTAKNIQYFGAGTRLSVL.

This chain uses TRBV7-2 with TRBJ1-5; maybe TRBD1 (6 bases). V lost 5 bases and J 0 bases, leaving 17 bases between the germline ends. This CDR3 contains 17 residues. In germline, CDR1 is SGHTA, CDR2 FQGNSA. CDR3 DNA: TGTGCCAGCAGCCCAGAGGGGACATCTTATAGCAATCAGCCCCAGCATTTT. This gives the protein CASSPEGTSYSNQPQHF.

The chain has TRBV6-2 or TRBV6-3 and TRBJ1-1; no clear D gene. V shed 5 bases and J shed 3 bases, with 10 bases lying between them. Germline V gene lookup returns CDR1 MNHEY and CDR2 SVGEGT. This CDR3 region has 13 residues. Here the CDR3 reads CASSPITDTEAFF. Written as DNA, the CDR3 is TGTGCCAGCAGTCCTATCACGGACACTGAAGCTTTCTTT.

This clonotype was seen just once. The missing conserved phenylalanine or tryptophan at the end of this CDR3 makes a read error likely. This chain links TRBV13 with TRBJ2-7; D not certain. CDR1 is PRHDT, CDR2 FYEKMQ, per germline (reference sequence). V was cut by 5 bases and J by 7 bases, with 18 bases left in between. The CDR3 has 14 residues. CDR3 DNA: TGTGCCAGCAGCACCCCAACAGATTCTAATGAGCAGTACTCC. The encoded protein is CASSTPTDSNEQYS.

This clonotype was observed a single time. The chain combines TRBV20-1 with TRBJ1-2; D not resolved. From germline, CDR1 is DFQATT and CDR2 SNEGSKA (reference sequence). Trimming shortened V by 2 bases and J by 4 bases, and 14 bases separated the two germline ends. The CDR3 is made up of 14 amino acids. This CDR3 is CSARKDPPVYGYTF. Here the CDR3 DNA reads TGCAGTGCTAGAAAGGACCCACCCGTCTATGGCTACACCTTC.

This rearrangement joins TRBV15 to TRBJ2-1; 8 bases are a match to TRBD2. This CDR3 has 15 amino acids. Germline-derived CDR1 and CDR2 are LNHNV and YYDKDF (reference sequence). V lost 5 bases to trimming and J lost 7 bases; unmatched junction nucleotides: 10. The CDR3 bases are TGTGCCACCAGCCAACGGGGGGGTGCTTCGAATGAGCAGTTCTTC. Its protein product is CATSQRGGASNEQFF.